Below, 2 T cell receptor beta chains from the same sample are listed, as sequenced in a study of blood T cell repertoires in COVID-19. Measured with immunoSEQ multiplex PCR; TCRdb has only the in-frame clones, and not every one. The sample lists tens of thousands of clones; about 90% were seen once. Sequencing used peripheral blood. These receptors were taken from a man aged 60 to 69 with COVID-19, enrolled during active disease.

The genes are TRBV29-1 and TRBJ2-4, with D tentatively TRBD2 (5 bases). Germline CDR1 SQVTM, CDR2 ANQGSEA. The CDR3 covers 17 residues. V shed 2 bases and J shed 0 bases, with 17 bases lying between them. The CDR3 reads CSVELWVGVLAKNIQYF. The CDR3 DNA reads TGCAGCGTTGAACTATGGGTCGGGGTTCTAGCCAAAAACATTCAGTACTTC. Complete variable domain (other parts from reference TRBV29-1 and TRBJ2-4): SAVISQKPSRDICQRGTSLTIQCQVDSQVTMMFWYRQQPGQSLTLIATANQGSEATYESGFVIDKFPISRPNLTFSTLTVSNMSPEDSSIYLCSVELWVGVLAKNIQYFGAGTRLSVL.

V gene TRBV5-1 combines with J gene TRBJ2-5; D is uncertain. Germline V CDR1 and CDR2: SGHRS, YFSETQ. CDR3 length: 13 amino acids. The V end was cut by 0 bases, the J end by 5 bases, with 8 bases between. The chain's CDR3 is CASSLDLRETQYF. The CDR3, as DNA: TGCGCCAGCAGCTTGGACCTGAGGGAGACCCAGTACTTC.